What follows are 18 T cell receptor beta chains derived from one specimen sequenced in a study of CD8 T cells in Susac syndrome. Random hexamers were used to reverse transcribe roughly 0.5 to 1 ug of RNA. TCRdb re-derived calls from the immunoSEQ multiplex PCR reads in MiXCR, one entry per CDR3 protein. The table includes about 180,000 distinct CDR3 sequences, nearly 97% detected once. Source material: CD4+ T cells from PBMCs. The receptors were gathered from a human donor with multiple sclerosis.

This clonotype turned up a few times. The CDR3 nucleotides read TGTGCCAGCTCACTGGGACAGGGGGCGTACAATGAGCAGTTCTTC. Amino acids: CASSLGQGAYNEQFF. V gene TRBV18 combines with J gene TRBJ2-1; 12 nucleotides align to TRBD1. Germline V gives CDR1 KGHSH, CDR2 LQKENI. This CDR3 has 15 residues. The V segment lost 4 bases and the J segment 4 bases; nucleotides outside the gene matches: 2. Supplemented by reference TRBV18 and TRBJ2-1, the full variable domain reads NAGVMQNPRHLVRRRGQEARLRCSPMKGHSHVYWYRQLPEEGLKFMVYLQKENIIDESGMPKERFSAEFPKEGPSILRIQQVVRGDSAAYFCASSLGQGAYNEQFFGPGTRLTVL.

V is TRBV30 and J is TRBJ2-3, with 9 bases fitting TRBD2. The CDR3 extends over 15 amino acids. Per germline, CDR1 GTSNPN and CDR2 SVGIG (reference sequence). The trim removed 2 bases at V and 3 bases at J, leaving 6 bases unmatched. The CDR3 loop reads CAWSSSGAPTDTQYF. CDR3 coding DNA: TGTGCCTGGAGTTCTAGCGGGGCTCCGACAGATACGCAGTATTTT. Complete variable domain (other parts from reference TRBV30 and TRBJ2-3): SQTIHQWPATLVQPVGSPLSLECTVEGTSNPNLYWYRQAAGRGLQLLFYSVGIGQISSEVPQNLSASRPQDRQFILSSKKLLLSDSGFYLCAWSSSGAPTDTQYFGPGTRLTVL.

CDR3 in DNA: TGTGCCAGCAGCACCACTAGCGGCTCCTACGAGCAGTACTTC. Its protein product is CASSTTSGSYEQYF. The rearrangement joins TRBV5-4 to TRBJ2-7, with TRBD2 identical over 8 bases. Per germline, CDR1 SGHNT and CDR2 YYREEE (reference sequence). The trim removed 4 bases at V and 0 bases at J, leaving 3 bases unmatched. This CDR3 has 14 residues.

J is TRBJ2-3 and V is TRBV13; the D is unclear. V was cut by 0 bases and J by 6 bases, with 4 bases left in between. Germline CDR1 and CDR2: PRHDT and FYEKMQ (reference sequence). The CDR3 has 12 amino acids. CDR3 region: CASSLGWDTQYF. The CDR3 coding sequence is TGTGCCAGCAGCTTAGGCTGGGATACGCAGTATTTT.

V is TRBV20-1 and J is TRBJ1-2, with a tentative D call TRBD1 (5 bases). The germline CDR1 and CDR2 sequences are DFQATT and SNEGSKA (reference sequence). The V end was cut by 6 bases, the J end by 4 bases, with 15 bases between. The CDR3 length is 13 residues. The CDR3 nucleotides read TGCAGTGCCACCGCCGGGACGGCCTATGGCTACACCTTC. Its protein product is CSATAGTAYGYTF.

CDR3 DNA: TGTGCTAGTGGTTCCAGACTGAACACTGAAGCTTTCTTT. Protein sequence: CASGSRLNTEAFF. The J gene is TRBJ1-1, the V gene TRBV12-5; unclear D gene. Germline CDR1 and CDR2: LGHNT and FRNRAP. The CDR3 contains 13 residues. The V gene lost 4 bases and the J gene lost 0 bases, with 6 bases spanning the gap.

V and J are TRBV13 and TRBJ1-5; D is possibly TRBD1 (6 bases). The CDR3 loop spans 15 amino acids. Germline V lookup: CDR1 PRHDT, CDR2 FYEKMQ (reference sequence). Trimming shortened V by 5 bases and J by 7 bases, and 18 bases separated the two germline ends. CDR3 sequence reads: CASSQGIGGGQPQHF. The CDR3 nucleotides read TGTGCCAGCAGCCAAGGTATAGGGGGAGGCCAGCCCCAGCATTTT.

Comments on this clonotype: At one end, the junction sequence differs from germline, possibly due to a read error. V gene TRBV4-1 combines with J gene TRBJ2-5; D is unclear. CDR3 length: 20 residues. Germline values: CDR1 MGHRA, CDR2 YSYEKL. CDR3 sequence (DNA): TGCGCCAGCAGCCAAGATGAGCCCCGACTCCAAAGCGCCCTACAAGAGGCCCAGTACTTC. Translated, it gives CASSQDEPRLQSALQEAQYF.

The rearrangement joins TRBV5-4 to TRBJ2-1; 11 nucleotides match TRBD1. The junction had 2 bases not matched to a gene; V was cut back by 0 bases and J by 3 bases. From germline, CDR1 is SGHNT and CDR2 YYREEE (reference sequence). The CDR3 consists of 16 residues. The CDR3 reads CASSLAGTGGYNEQFF. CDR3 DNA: TGTGCCAGCAGCTTGGCAGGGACAGGGGGCTACAATGAGCAGTTCTTC.

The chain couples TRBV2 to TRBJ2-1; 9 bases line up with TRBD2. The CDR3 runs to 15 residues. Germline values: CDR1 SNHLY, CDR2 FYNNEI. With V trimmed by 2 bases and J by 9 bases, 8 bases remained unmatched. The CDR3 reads CASSETLAGSSEQFF. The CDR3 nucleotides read TGTGCCAGCAGTGAAACTCTAGCGGGGTCGTCTGAGCAGTTCTTC. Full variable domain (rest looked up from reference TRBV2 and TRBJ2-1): EPEVTQTPSHQVTQMGQEVILRCVPISNHLYFYWYRQILGQKVEFLVSFYNNEISEKSEIFDDQFSVERPDGSNFTLKIRSTKLEDSAMYFCASSETLAGSSEQFFGPGTRLTVL.

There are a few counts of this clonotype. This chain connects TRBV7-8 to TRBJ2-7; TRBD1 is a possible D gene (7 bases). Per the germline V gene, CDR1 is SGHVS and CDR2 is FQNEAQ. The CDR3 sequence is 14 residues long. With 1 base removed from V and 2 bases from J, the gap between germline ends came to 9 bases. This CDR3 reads CASSLGRGAYEQYF. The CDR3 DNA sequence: TGTGCCAGCAGCTTAGGCAGGGGGGCCTACGAGCAGTACTTC. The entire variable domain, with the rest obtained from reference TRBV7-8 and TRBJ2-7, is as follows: GAGVSQSPRYKVAKRGQDVALRCDPISGHVSLFWYQQALGQGPEFLTYFQNEAQLDKSGLPSDRFFAERPEGSVSTLKIQRTQQEDSAVYLCASSLGRGAYEQYFGPGTRLTVT.

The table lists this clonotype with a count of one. CDR3 in DNA: TGCGCCAGCAGCCAACCGACCGGGATCACAGATACGCAGTATTTT. It codes for CASSQPTGITDTQYF. The chain carries TRBV4-1 and TRBJ2-3; D perhaps matches TRBD2 (5 bases). Germline CDR1 MGHRA, CDR2 YSYEKL. The CDR3 has 15 amino acids. The V and J ends lost 2 bases and 2 bases respectively, with 11 bases between them.

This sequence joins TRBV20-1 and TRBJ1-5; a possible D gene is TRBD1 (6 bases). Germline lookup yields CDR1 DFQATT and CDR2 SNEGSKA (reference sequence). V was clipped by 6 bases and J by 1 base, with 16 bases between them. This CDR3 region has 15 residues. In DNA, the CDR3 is TGCAGTGCATCCTTCGGCAGGGGCAGCAATCAGCCCCAGCATTTT. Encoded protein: CSASFGRGSNQPQHF.

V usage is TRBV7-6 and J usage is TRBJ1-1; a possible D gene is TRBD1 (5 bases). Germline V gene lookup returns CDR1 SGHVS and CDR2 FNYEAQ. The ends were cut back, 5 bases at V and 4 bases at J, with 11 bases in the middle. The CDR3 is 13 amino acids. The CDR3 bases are TGTGCCAGCAGCGCCAGGGTGTTCACTGAAGCTTTCTTT. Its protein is CASSARVFTEAFF.

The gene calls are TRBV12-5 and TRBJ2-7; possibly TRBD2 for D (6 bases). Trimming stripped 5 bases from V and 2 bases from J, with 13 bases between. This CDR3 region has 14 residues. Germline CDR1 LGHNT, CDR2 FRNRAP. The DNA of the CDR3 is TGTGCTAGTGGTCCCGCGTGGGGGGCCTACGAGCAGTACTTC. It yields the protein CASGPAWGAYEQYF.

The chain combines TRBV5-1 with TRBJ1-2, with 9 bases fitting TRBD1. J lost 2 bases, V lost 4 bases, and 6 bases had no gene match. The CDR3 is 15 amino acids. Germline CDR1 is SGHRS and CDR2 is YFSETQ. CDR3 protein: CASSGGTGRNYGYTF. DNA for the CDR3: TGCGCCAGCAGCGGAGGGACAGGGAGGAACTATGGCTACACCTTC.

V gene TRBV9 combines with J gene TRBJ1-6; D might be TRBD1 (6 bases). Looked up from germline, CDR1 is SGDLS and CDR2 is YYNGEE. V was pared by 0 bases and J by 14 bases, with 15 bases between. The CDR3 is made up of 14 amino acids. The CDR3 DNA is TGTGCCAGCAGCGTAGCAGGGGCGGACAGAACCCTCCACTTT. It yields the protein CASSVAGADRTLHF.

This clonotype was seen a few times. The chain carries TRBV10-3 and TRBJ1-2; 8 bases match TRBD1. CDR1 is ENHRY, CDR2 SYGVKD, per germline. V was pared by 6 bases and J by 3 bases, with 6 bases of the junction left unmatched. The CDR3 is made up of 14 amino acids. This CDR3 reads CAIRRQGSDYGYTF. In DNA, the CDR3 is TGTGCCATCAGGAGACAGGGGTCCGACTATGGCTACACCTTC.